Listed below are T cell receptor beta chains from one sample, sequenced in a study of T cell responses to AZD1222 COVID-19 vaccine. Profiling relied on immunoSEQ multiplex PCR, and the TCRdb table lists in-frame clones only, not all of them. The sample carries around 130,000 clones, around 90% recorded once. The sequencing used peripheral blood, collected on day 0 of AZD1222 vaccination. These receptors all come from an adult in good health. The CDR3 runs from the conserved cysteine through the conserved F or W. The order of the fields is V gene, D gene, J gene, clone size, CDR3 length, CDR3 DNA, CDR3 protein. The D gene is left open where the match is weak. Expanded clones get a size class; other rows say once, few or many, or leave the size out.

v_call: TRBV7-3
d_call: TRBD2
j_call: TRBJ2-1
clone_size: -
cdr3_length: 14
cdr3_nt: TGTGCCAGCAGCTTAATGGCGGGGGTCGATGAGCAGTTCTTC
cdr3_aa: CASSLMAGVDEQFF

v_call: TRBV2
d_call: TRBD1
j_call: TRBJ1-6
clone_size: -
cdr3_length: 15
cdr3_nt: TGTGCCAGCAGTGCCGGGGGACAGGCTAATTCACCCCTCCACTTT
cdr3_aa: CASSAGGQANSPLHF

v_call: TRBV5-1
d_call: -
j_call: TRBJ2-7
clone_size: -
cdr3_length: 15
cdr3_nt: TGCGCCAGCAGCACAAACCCCGGGACCTCCTACGAGCAGTACTTC
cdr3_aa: CASSTNPGTSYEQYF

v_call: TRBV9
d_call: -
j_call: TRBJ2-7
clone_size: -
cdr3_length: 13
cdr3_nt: TGTGCCAGCAGCGGCCAGGACACCTACGAGCAGTACTTC
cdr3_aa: CASSGQDTYEQYF

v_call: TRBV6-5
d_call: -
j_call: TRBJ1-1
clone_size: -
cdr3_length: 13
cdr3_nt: TGTGCCAGCAGTTACTCTACAGGGCCGGCTGCTTTCTTT
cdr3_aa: CASSYSTGPAAFF

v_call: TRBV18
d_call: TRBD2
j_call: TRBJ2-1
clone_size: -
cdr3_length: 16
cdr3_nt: TGTGCCAGCTCACCGCGAGCGGGAGGTGCCCTCAATGAGCAGTTCTTC
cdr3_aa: CASSPRAGGALNEQFF

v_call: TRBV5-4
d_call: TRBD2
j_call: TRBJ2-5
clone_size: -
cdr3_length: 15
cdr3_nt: TGTGCCAGCAGCTTTCCCGGACTAGCGGGAGAGACCCAGTACTTC
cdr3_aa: CASSFPGLAGETQYF

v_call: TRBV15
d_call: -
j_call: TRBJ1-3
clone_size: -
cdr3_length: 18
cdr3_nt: TGTGCCACCAGCAGAGAGCCCCGAGGACTGATCTCTGGAAACACCATATATTTT
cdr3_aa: CATSREPRGLISGNTIYF

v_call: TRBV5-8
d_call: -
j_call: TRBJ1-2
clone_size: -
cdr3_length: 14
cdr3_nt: TGTGCCAGCAGAAGGGACACAGCGAACTATGGCTACACCTTC
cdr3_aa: CASRRDTANYGYTF

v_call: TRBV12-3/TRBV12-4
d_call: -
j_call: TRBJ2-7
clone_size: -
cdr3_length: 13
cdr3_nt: TGTGCCAGCAGTTTTTGGGGTCCCTACGAGCAGTACTTC
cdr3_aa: CASSFWGPYEQYF

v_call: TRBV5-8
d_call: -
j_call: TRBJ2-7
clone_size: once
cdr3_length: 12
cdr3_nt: TGTGCCAGCAGCTTGGGCGGGATCGAGCAGTACTTC
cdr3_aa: CASSLGGIEQYF

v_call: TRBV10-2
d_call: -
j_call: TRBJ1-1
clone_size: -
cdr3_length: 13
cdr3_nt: TGCGCCAGCAGTGAACAGGGTGGGACTGAAGCTTTCTTT
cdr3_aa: CASSEQGGTEAFF

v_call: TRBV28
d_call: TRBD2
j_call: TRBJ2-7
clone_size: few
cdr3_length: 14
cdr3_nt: TGTGCCAGCAGGACCCCCAGCGGGGACTACGAGCAGTACTTC
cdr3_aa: CASRTPSGDYEQYF

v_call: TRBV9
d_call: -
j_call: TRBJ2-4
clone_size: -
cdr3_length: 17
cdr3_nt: TGTGCCAGCAGCGTAGACTTACCGACAGGACCCAAAAACATTCAGTACTTC
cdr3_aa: CASSVDLPTGPKNIQYF

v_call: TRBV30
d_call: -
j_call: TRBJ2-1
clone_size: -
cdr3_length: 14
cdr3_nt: TGTGCCTGGAGACTCCGGGACGGTTACAATGAGCAGTTCTTC
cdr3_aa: CAWRLRDGYNEQFF

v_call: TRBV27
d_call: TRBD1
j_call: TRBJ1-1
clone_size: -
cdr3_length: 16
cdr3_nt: TGTGCCAGCAGTTTTATCAGGACAGGGTTGAACACTGAAGCTTTCTTT
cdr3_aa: CASSFIRTGLNTEAFF

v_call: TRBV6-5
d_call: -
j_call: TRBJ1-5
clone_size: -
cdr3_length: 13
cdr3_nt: TGTGCCAGCAGTTACTCGAGATTGCAGCCCCAGCATTTT
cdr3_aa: CASSYSRLQPQHF

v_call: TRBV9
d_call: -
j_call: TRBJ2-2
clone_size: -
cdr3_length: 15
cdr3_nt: TGTGCCAGCAGCCTCAGCGGAGCGAACACCGGGGAGCTGTTTTTT
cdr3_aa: CASSLSGANTGELFF

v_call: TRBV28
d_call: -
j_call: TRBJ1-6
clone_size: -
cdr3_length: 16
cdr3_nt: TGTGCCAGCAGTACCTTACAGGGTTCCTATAATTCACCCCTCCACTTT
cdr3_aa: CASSTLQGSYNSPLHF

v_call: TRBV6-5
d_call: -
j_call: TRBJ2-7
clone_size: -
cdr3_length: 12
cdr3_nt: TGTGCCAGCAGTTACTCTCTATCCGAGCAGTACTTC
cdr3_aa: CASSYSLSEQYF

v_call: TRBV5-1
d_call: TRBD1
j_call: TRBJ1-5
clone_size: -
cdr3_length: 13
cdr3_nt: TGCGCCAGCCGGGACAGCCTAAATCAGCCCCAGCATTTT
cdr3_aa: CASRDSLNQPQHF

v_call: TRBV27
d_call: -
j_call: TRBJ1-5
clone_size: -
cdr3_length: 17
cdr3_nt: TGTGCCAGCAGTTTACTGTCGATTGGACAGACCAATCAGCCCCAGCATTTT
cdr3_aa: CASSLLSIGQTNQPQHF

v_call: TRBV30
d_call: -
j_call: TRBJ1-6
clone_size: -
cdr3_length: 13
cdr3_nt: TGTGCCTGGCGGACCCGTGTTAGATCACCCCTCCACTTT
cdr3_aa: CAWRTRVRSPLHF

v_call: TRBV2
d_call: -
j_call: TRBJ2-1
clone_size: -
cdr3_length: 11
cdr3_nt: TGTGCCAGCAGTGAAGCGGTCCCAGAGGTCTTC
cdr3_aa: CASSEAVPEVF

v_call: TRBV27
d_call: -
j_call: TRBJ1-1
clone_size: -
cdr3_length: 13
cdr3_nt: TGTGCCAGCAGTTTAACAGGGTTCGGTGAAGCTTTCTTT
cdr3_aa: CASSLTGFGEAFF

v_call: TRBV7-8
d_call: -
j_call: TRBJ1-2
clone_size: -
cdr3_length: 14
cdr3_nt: TGTGCCAGCAGCTTGAGCAAAGGGGTCGATGGCTACACCTTC
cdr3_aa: CASSLSKGVDGYTF

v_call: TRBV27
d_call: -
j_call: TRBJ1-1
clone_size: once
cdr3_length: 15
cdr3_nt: TGTGCCAGCAGTTCGGGCTACAGAATGGACACTGAAGCTTTCTTT
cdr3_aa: CASSSGYRMDTEAFF

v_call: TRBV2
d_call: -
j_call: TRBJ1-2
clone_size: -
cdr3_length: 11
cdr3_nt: TGTGCCAGCAGGGACGGTAATGGCTACACCTTC
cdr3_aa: CASRDGNGYTF

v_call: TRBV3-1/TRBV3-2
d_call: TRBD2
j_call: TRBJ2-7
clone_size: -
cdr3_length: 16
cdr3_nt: TGTGCCAGCAGTCGTAGCTCGGGAGGCCGACCCGCCGAGCAGTACTTC
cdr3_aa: CASSRSSGGRPAEQYF

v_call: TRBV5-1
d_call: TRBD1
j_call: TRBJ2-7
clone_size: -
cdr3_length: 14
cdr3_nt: TGCGCCAGCAGGACGACAGGGTCGGATGCATTGCAGTACTTC
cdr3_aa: CASRTTGSDALQYF

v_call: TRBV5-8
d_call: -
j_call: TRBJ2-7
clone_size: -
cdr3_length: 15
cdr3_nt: TGTGCCAGCAGCTTGGGACCACTAGATCCCTACGAGCAGTACTTC
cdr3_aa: CASSLGPLDPYEQYF

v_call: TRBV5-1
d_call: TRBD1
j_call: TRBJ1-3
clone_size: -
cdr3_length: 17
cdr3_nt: TGCGCCAGCAGCACGGGACAGGGGTCCCTCTCTGGAAACACCATATATTTT
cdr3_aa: CASSTGQGSLSGNTIYF

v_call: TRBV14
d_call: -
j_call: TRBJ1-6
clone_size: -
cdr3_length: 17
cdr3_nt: TGTGCCAGCAGCCAAGATCAAGTTCGGACAGTCAATTCACCCCTCCACTTT
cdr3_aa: CASSQDQVRTVNSPLHF

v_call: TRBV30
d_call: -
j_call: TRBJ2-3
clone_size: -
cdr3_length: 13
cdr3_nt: TGTGCCTGGAGTGTACAGAAGCTATATACGCAGTATTTT
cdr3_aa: CAWSVQKLYTQYF

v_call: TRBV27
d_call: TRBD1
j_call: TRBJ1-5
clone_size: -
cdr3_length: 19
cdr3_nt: TGTGCCAGCAGTTTAAGGTCCTCCCCGGGACAGAATAGCAATCAGCCCCAGCATTTT
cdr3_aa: CASSLRSSPGQNSNQPQHF

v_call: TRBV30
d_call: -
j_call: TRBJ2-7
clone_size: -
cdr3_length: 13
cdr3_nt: TGTGCCTGGAGTGTCGTACGTAGCGGCGAGCAGTACTTC
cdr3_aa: CAWSVVRSGEQYF

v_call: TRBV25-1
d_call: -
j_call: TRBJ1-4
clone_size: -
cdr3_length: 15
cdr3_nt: TGTGCCAGCAGTGAAAGGCAGGGGAGATTAGAAAAACTGTTTTTT
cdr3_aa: CASSERQGRLEKLFF

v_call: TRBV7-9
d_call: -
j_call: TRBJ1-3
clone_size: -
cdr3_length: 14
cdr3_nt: TGTGCCAGCAGCCCGATGGGTTCTGGAAACACCATATATTTT
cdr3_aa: CASSPMGSGNTIYF

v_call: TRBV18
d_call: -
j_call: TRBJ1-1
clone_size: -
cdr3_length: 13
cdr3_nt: TGTGCCAGCTCCCTAGAAATCAACACTGAAGCTTTCTTT
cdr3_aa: CASSLEINTEAFF

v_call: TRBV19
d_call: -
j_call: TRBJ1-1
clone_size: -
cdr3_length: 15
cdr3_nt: TGTGCCAGTAAGTACCTCGCGCCGGAATGGACTGAAGCTTTCTTT
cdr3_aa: CASKYLAPEWTEAFF

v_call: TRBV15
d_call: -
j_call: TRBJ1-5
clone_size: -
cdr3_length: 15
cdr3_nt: TGTGCCACCAGTCCCAGTAGGGTCAGCAATCAGCCCCAGCATTTT
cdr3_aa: CATSPSRVSNQPQHF

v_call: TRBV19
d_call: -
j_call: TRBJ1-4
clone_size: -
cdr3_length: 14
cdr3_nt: TGTGCCAGTAGTATTGCGCATTCGGGGGCAAAACTGTTTTTT
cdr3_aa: CASSIAHSGAKLFF

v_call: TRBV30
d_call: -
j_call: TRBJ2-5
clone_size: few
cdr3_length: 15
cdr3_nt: TGTGCCTGGACCGGACACTCTTGGTACCAAGAGACCCAGTACTTC
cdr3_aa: CAWTGHSWYQETQYF

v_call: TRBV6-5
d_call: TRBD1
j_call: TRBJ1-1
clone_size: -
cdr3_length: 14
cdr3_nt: TGTGCCAGCAGTTCAACAGGGGGGAACACTGAAGCTTTCTTT
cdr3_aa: CASSSTGGNTEAFF

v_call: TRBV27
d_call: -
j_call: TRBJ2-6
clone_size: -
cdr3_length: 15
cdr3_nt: TGTGCCAGCAGGAGCGGCAACTCTGGGGCCAACGTCCTGACTTTC
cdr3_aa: CASRSGNSGANVLTF